A single T cell receptor (beta chain) is shown here with its context. V was cut by 1 base and J by 1 base, with 7 bases left in between. Germline V gives CDR1 MGHRA, CDR2 YSYEKL. The CDR3 is 15 amino acids. The entry originates in a study of blood T cell repertoires in COVID-19. Study at large: Donors in the United States, Italy and Spain gave samples during acute or convalescent COVID-19. Sample material is recorded as cDNA or gDNA derived from T cells, B-cell-depleted T cells, or PBMCs.

Original methodology: Nucleated cell counts were estimated from reference gene primer amplification. Using immunoSEQ multiplex PCR, the repertoire was profiled, and TCRdb retains in-frame clones only, with some absent. Clone size and V and J calls were adopted from that table, with D and trimming inferred from the DNA. Here the sample spans about 65,000 clones, over 80% being singletons. The chain uses TRBV4-1 and TRBJ1-4; D not resolved. What was sequenced was peripheral blood. The receptor's source is a human donor in a cohort sampled during active COVID-19. This CDR3 reads CASSQAVETNEKLFF. DNA for the CDR3: TGCGCCAGCAGCCAAGCTGTAGAAACTAATGAAAAACTGTTTTTT.